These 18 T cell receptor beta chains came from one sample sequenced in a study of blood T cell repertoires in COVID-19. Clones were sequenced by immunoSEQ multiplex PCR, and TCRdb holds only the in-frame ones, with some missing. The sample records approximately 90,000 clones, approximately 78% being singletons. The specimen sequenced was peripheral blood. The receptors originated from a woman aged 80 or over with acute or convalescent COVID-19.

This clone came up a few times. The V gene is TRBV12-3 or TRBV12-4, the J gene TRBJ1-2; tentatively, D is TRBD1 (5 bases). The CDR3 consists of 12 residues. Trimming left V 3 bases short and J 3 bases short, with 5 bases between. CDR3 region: CASSLTDYGYTF. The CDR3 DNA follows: TGTGCCAGCAGTTTGACAGACTATGGCTACACCTTC.

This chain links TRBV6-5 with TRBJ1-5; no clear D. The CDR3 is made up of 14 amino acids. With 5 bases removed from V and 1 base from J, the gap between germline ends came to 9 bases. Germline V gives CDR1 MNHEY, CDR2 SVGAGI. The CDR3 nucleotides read TGTGCCAGCAGTCACGCGGAAAGCAATCAGCCCCAGCATTTT. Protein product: CASSHAESNQPQHF.

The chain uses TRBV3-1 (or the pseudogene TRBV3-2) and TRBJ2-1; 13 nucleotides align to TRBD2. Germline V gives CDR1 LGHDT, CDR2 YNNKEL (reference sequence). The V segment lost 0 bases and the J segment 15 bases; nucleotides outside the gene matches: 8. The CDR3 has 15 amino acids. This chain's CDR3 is CASSQDAPGLAGLFF. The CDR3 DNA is TGTGCCAGCAGCCAAGATGCCCCGGGACTAGCGGGACTGTTCTTC.

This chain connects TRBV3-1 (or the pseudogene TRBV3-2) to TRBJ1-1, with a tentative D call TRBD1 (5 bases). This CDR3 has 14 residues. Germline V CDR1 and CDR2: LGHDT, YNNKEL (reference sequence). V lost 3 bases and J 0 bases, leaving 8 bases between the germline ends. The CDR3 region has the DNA TGTGCCAGCAGCCAGGACACCGTGAACACTGAAGCTTTCTTT. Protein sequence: CASSQDTVNTEAFF.

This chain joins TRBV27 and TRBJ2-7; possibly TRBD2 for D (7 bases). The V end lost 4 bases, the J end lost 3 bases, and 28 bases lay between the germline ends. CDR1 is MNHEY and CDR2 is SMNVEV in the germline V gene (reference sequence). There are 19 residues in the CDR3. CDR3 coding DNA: TGTGCCAGCAGTTCCAACCACCGCACCTACAGGGAGGGAGACTACGAGCAGTACTTC. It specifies CASSSNHRTYREGDYEQYF.

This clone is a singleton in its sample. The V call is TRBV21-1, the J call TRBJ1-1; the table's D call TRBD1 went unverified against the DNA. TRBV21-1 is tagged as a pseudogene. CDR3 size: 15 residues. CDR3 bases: TGTGCCAGCAGCAAGCGGACAGGGGGGGAAACTGAAGCTTTCTTT. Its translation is CASSKRTGGETEAFF.

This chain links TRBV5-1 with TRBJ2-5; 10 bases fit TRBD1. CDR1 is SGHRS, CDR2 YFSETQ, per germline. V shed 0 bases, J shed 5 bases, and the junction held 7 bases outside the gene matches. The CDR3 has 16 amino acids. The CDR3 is CASSLGSGQGQETQYF. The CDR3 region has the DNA TGCGCCAGCAGCTTGGGCTCGGGACAGGGGCAGGAGACCCAGTACTTC.

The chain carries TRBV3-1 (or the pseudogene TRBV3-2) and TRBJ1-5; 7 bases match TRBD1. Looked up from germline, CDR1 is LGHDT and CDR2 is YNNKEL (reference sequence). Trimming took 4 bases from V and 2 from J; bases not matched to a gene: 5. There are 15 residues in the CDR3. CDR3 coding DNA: TGTGCCAGCAGCCCTTCAGGGGGAGGCAATCAGCCCCAGCATTTT. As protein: CASSPSGGGNQPQHF.

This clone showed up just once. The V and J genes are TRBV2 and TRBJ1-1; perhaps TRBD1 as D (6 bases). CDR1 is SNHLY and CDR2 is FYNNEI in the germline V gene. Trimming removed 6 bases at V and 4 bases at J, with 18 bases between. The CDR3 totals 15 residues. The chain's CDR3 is CASRDPGQGITEAFF. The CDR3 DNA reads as TGTGCCAGCAGAGACCCGGGGCAGGGGATCACTGAAGCTTTCTTT.

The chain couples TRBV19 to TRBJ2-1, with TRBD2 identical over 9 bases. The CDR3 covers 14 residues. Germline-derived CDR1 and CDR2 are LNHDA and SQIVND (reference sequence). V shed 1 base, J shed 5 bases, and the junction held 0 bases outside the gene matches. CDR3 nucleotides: TGTGCCAGTAGTATAGTAGCGGGAGACAATGAGCAGTTCTTC. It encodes CASSIVAGDNEQFF.

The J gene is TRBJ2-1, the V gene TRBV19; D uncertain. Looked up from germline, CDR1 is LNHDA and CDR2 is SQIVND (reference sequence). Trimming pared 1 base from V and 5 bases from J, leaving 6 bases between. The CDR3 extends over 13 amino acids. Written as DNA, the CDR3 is TGTGCCAGTAGTATAGCCCCAAACAATGAGCAGTTCTTC. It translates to CASSIAPNNEQFF.

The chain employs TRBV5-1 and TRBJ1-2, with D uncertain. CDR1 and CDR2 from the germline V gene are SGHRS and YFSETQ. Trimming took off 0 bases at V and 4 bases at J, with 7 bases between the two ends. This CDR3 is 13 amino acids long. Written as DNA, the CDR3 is TGCGCCAGCAGCTTGGAAGTGGCCTATGGCTACACCTTC. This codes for CASSLEVAYGYTF.

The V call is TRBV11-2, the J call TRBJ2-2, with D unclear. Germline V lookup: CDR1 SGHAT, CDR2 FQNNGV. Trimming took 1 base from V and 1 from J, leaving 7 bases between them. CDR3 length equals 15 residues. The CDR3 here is CASSLVQLNTGELFF. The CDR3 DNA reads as TGTGCCAGCAGCTTAGTACAGCTGAACACCGGGGAGCTGTTTTTT.

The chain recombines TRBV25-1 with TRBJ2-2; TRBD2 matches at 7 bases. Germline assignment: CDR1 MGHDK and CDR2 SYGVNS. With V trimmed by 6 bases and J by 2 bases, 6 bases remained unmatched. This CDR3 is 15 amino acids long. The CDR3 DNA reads TGTGCCAGCAGCCTCAGCGGGATTAACACCGGGGAGCTGTTTTTT. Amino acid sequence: CASSLSGINTGELFF.

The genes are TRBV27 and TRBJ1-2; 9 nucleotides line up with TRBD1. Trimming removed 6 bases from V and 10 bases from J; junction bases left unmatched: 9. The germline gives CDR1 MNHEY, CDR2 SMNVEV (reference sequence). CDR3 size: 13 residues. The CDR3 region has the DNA TGTGCCAGCAGCCCCGGGACAGGGCTCGCCTACACCTTC. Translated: CASSPGTGLAYTF.

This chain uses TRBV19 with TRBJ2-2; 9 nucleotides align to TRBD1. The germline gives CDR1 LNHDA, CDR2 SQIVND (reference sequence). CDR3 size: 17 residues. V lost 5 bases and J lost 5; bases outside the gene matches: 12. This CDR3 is CASSAPSGTGITGELFF. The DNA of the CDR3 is TGTGCCAGTAGTGCCCCATCCGGGACAGGGATTACCGGGGAGCTGTTTTTT.

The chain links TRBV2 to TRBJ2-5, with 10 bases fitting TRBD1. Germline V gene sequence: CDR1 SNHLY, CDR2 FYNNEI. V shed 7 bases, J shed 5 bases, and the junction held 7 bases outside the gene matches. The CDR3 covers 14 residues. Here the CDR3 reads CASTPDRGLETQYF. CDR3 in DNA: TGTGCCAGCACCCCCGACAGGGGGCTGGAGACCCAGTACTTC.

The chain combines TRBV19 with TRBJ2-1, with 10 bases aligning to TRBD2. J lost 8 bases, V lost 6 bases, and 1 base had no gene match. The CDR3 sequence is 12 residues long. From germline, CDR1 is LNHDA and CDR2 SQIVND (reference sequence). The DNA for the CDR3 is TGTGCCAGTAGAACTAGCGGGGATGAGCAGTTCTTC. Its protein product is CASRTSGDEQFF.